The rows below give T cell receptor beta chains drawn from one sample of a study of blood T cell repertoires in COVID-19. Using immunoSEQ multiplex PCR, the repertoire was profiled, and TCRdb retains in-frame clones only, with some absent. The sample records under 80,000 clones, around 87% being singletons. The sequenced sample was peripheral blood. These TCRs come from a man in his 70s with active COVID-19. Each CDR3 is given with its conserved first and last residue. The D gene is left open where the match is weak.

14 TRBJ1-5 TRBD1 TRBV15 CATSTGQGHQPQHF
13 TRBJ2-5 NA TRBV12-3/TRBV12-4 CASSLRGGETQYF
13 TRBJ2-3 NA TRBV10-3 CATQESDTDTQYF
13 TRBJ1-4 NA TRBV28 CASWRGANEKLFF
15 TRBJ1-4 NA TRBV4-2 CASSQEWQTNEKLFF
12 TRBJ2-7 NA TRBV7-7 CASSPTGGEQYF
11 TRBJ2-6 NA TRBV11-3 CASGRANVLTF
13 TRBJ2-3 NA TRBV19 CASTAGPADTQYF
15 TRBJ2-1 TRBD2 TRBV2 CATRKPGLAGTEQFF
17 TRBJ2-5 NA TRBV24-1 CATSDFGGQTYQETQYF
17 TRBJ2-5 TRBD2 TRBV7-9 CASSQPTSGRPRETQYF
15 TRBJ1-2 TRBD1 TRBV19 CASSAKDRAPYGYTF
14 TRBJ2-7 TRBD1 TRBV6-5 CASSYPGQGHEQYF
13 TRBJ1-2 NA TRBV7-2 CASSLSLDYGYTF
15 TRBJ2-3 NA TRBV12-5 CASGPGGGGPDTQYF
16 TRBJ2-2 TRBD2 TRBV7-8 CASSLGVAGATGELFF
11 TRBJ1-4 NA TRBV20-1 CSAPQGEKLFF
13 TRBJ2-1 TRBD2 TRBV7-3 CASSSSLAGVRVF
15 TRBJ2-4 NA TRBV4-3 CASSQGQRTQNIQYF
15 TRBJ2-3 TRBD2 TRBV30 CAWAASGSRTDTQYF
15 TRBJ1-3 NA TRBV10-3 CAIRLGLSGGNTIYF
13 TRBJ1-4 NA TRBV24-1 CATSEAGVKGLFF
15 TRBJ2-7 TRBD1 TRBV3-1/TRBV3-2 CASSQAPGQHYEQYF
13 TRBJ1-1 NA TRBV9 CASKTQGSTEAFF
16 TRBJ2-1 TRBD2 TRBV19 CASSLAGGGRGNEQFF
15 TRBJ1-1 NA TRBV15 CATSRTFSGDTEAFF
15 TRBJ1-6 TRBD1 TRBV7-6 CASSLGGTANSPLHF
13 TRBJ1-2 NA TRBV28 CASSLGPRLGYTF
14 TRBJ1-3 NA TRBV4-2 CASSPGTPGNTIYF
13 TRBJ1-1 NA TRBV6-5 CASRPGGGTEAFF
14 TRBJ2-3 NA TRBV7-9 CASSATQDTDTQYF
15 TRBJ2-1 TRBD2 TRBV7-2 CASSLVASGSDEQFF
12 TRBJ1-2 NA TRBV6-5 CANPTAPGGYTF
14 TRBJ1-4 NA TRBV7-3 CASSPHHPGEELFF
16 TRBJ2-7 NA TRBV6-2/TRBV6-3 CASSYRSWGGNYEQYF